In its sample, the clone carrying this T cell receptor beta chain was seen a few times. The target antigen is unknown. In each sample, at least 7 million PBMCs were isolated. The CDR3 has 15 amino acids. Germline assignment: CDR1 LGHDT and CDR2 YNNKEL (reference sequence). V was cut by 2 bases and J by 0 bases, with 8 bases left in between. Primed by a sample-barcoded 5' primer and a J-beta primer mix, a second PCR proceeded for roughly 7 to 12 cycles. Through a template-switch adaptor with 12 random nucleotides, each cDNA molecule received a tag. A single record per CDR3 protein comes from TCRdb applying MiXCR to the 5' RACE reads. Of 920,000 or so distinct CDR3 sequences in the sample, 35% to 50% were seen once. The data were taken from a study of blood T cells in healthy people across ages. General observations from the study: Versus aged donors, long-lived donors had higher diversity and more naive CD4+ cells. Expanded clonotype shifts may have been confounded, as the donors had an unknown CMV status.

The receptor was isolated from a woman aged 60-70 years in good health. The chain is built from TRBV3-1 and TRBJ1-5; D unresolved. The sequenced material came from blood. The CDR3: CASSQRHDSNQPQHF. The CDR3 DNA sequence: TGTGCCAGCAGCCAAAGGCACGATAGCAATCAGCCCCAGCATTTT.